These 25 T cell receptor beta chains originate from one sample sequenced in a study of HIV-infected patients and healthy controls. Antiretroviral therapy had run roughly three months, about 14 weeks, before follow-up blood collection. The repertoire came from unfractionated whole blood and reflected all unsorted peripheral T cells. Alpha and beta constant-region primers primed reverse transcription of around 500 ng RNA. Separate chain-specific third strand synthesis with multiplexing indices produced the alpha and beta libraries. MiXCR was run by TCRdb on the 5' RACE reads, yielding one entry per CDR3 protein. The table records thousands of distinct CDR3 sequences, less than 8.5% of them present only once. The sample in question was blood, obtained during antiretroviral therapy. Receptors were obtained from an adult with HIV infection.

This clonotype is large (0.1 to 1%) by share. The V and J genes are TRBV7-8 and TRBJ2-3; tentative D call: TRBD2 (6 bases). Germline-derived CDR1 and CDR2 are SGHVS and FQNEAQ. The CDR3 is made up of 15 amino acids. Trimming took off 4 bases at V and 2 bases at J, with 13 bases between the two ends. CDR3 region: CASSSGLATTDTQYF. The DNA of the CDR3 is TGTGCCAGCAGCTCGGGACTCGCCACCACAGATACGCAGTATTTT.

This clonotype was detected ten times or more. V and J are TRBV5-1 and TRBJ2-1; 8 bases match TRBD1. The length of the CDR3 is 16 residues. Trimming took 4 bases from V and 6 from J; bases not matched to a gene: 12. CDR1 and CDR2 (germline): SGHRS, YFSETQ. The CDR3 protein is CASSDLKVTGGNEQFF. CDR3 DNA sequence: TGCGCCAGCAGCGATTTGAAAGTAACAGGGGGCAATGAGCAGTTCTTC.

By frequency in the sample, this clonotype is medium-sized. The chain has TRBV20-1 and TRBJ2-4; 8 bases are shared with TRBD1. With V trimmed by 1 base and J by 5 bases, 1 base remained unmatched. In germline, CDR1 is DFQATT, CDR2 SNEGSKA (reference sequence). The CDR3 is 13 residues long. The CDR3 region has the DNA TGCAGTGCTAGAGGGACAGGGCAAAACATTCAGTACTTC. Protein product: CSARGTGQNIQYF.

In regard to this clonotype: The junction differs from germline at one of its ends, possibly a read error. The chain carries TRBV7-7 and TRBJ2-2; unclear D gene. CDR3 length: 14 amino acids. The germline CDR1 and CDR2 sequences are SSHAT and FNYEAQ (reference sequence). The CDR3 loop reads CASSLNPNTGELFF. The CDR3 region has the DNA TGTGCTAGCAGCTTAAATCCGAACACCGGGGAGCTGTTTTTT.

In its sample, this clonotype ranks as medium-sized. This chain joins TRBV30 and TRBJ1-5; 11 positions agree with TRBD1. CDR1 and CDR2 from the germline V gene are GTSNPN and SVGIG (reference sequence). This CDR3 contains 13 residues. Trimming took 5 bases from V and 7 from J; bases not matched to a gene: 4. DNA of the CDR3: TGTGCCTGGGGACAGGGGGCATTCCAGCCCCAGCATTTT. As protein: CAWGQGAFQPQHF.

In the case of this clonotype: Since a much larger clone is just one base distant, this may be a read error. This chain joins TRBV5-6 and TRBJ2-7; 12 positions agree with TRBD2. The V and J ends lost 4 bases and 6 bases, in that order; junction bases with no gene match: 8. The CDR3 extends over 15 amino acids. Germline V gives CDR1 SGHDT, CDR2 YYEEEE. The CDR3 region is CASSPETSGGLEQYF. CDR3 DNA: TGTGCCAGCAGCCCCGAGACTAGCGGGGGCCTCGAGCAGTACTTC.

This clonotype was seen at least ten times. V and J are TRBV6-5 and TRBJ2-5; D is uncertain. Germline values: CDR1 MNHEY, CDR2 SVGAGI. The length of the CDR3 is 15 residues. Trimming removed 5 bases at V and 7 bases at J, with 20 bases between. CDR3 DNA: TGTGCCAGCAGTACCCGGACCAGCCCTGGTGCGACCCAGTACTTC. It codes for CASSTRTSPGATQYF.

The sample holds a few counts of this clonotype. V and J are TRBV12-5 and TRBJ2-3; D remains ambiguous. Trimming cost V 7 bases and J 2 bases, with 10 bases left between them. The CDR3 length is 13 residues. Germline V CDR1 and CDR2: LGHNT, FRNRAP. The CDR3 DNA sequence: TGTGCTAGTGTCCCGGGTGTCACAGATACGCAGTATTTT. It yields the protein CASVPGVTDTQYF.

By frequency in the sample, this clonotype is medium-sized. This sequence joins TRBV10-3 and TRBJ1-5; maybe TRBD1 (6 bases). Trimming took 3 bases from V and 3 from J, leaving 12 bases between them. Germline values: CDR1 ENHRY, CDR2 SYGVKD. CDR3 length equals 15 residues. The CDR3 DNA follows: TGTGCCATCAGTGACCTACAGGGCCTCAATCAGCCCCAGCATTTT. It yields the protein CAISDLQGLNQPQHF.

In this sample, this clonotype turned up many times. The chain carries TRBV5-1 and TRBJ2-4, with TRBD1 matching over 11 bases. The V gene end was trimmed by 0 bases and the J gene end by 5 bases; junction bases not matched to a gene: 7. The CDR3 runs 17 residues. Per the germline V gene, CDR1 is SGHRS and CDR2 is YFSETQ. The CDR3 region has the DNA TGCGCCAGCAGCTTGGCCCCAGGGACAGGGGGGCAAAACATTCAGTACTTC. Residues: CASSLAPGTGGQNIQYF.

This clonotype was detected only a few times. The gene calls are TRBV6-5 and TRBJ2-2; D is possibly TRBD1 or TRBD2 (5 bases each). The CDR3 runs to 14 residues. The germline gives CDR1 MNHEY, CDR2 SVGAGI. V lost 6 bases, J lost 3 bases, and 11 bases lay in between. The CDR3 protein is CASRPGPHTGELFF. DNA of the CDR3: TGTGCCAGCAGACCGGGACCACACACCGGGGAGCTGTTTTTT.

In this sample, this clonotype is medium-sized. This CDR3 is CASGGQPTFSGNTIYF. CDR3 coding DNA: TGTGCCAGCGGAGGACAGCCTACCTTCTCTGGAAACACCATATATTTT. This chain uses TRBV2 with TRBJ1-3; possible D gene TRBD1, 6 bases. Trimming removed 8 bases at V and 0 bases at J, with 17 bases between. The CDR3 consists of 16 residues. Germline CDR1 SNHLY, CDR2 FYNNEI.

This clonotype was found many times. The chain has TRBV10-2 and TRBJ2-1; 7 nucleotides agree with TRBD1. CDR1 and CDR2 (germline): WSHSY, SAAADI. J gave up 4 bases and V 8 bases, and 11 bases lay outside the gene matches. The CDR3 is 15 amino acids. The CDR3 sequence: CASQGVGSIYNEQFF. CDR3 coding DNA: TGCGCCAGCCAGGGGGTGGGGAGCATATACAATGAGCAGTTCTTC.

This clonotype is medium-sized in the sample. The chain joins TRBV7-2 to TRBJ2-7; the D gene is possibly TRBD2 (6 bases). The CDR3 is 15 amino acids. Trimming took off 4 bases at V and 6 bases at J, with 19 bases between the two ends. Germline CDR1 reads SGHTA; CDR2 reads FQGNSA. The CDR3: CASSSVWDSRVEQYF. CDR3 DNA sequence: TGTGCCAGCAGCTCAGTCTGGGACTCCCGGGTCGAGCAGTACTTC.

This clonotype is classed as medium-sized (0.01 to 0.1%). This rearrangement joins TRBV5-6 to TRBJ1-1, with 7 bases lining up with TRBD1. The V segment lost 4 bases and the J segment 1 base; nucleotides outside the gene matches: 7. Germline V gene sequence: CDR1 SGHDT, CDR2 YYEEEE. The CDR3 spans 15 residues. The CDR3 coding sequence is TGTGCCAGCAGCCTGCAGGACAGGCCGAACACTGAAGCTTTCTTT. It yields the protein CASSLQDRPNTEAFF.

V is TRBV7-9 and J is TRBJ2-7; D may be TRBD1 or TRBD2 (5 bases each). Germline V CDR1 and CDR2: SEHNR, FQNEAQ (reference sequence). V was clipped by 6 bases and J by 9 bases, with 15 bases between them. The CDR3 has 12 amino acids. The CDR3 region is CASSPGAPGQYF. The CDR3 DNA reads TGTGCCAGCAGTCCCGGGGCGCCGGGGCAGTACTTC.

By share of the sample, this clonotype is medium-sized (0.01 to 0.1%). The rearrangement links TRBV6-5 to TRBJ1-1; perhaps TRBD1 as D (5 bases). This CDR3 is built from 16 residues. Germline CDR1 MNHEY, CDR2 SVGAGI. The V and J ends lost 7 bases and 6 bases respectively, with 24 bases between them. For the CDR3, the DNA is TGTGCCAGCATCCCCTACCCAGGGCGGGGGACGGCTGAAGCTTTCTTT. The encoded protein is CASIPYPGRGTAEAFF.

This clonotype showed up many times. This chain uses TRBV5-1 with TRBJ2-7, with TRBD2 matching over 8 bases. The V gene's germline CDR1 is SGHRS and CDR2 YFSETQ. After removal of 2 bases from V and 0 bases from J, the junction contained 4 bases not matched to a gene. The CDR3 sequence is 15 residues long. The CDR3 region has the DNA TGCGCCAGCAGCTTTAGCGGGGTGAGCTCCTACGAGCAGTACTTC. Amino acid sequence: CASSFSGVSSYEQYF.

This clonotype was counted ten times or more. This chain connects TRBV7-9 to TRBJ2-1, with 11 positions matching TRBD2. V lost 5 bases, J lost 6 bases, and 9 bases stayed unmatched. Germline V CDR1 and CDR2: SEHNR, FQNEAQ (reference sequence). The CDR3 is 16 amino acids. As DNA, the CDR3 is TGTGCCAGCAGCCACGTTACTAGCGGGGGCTTCAATGAGCAGTTCTTC. Translation: CASSHVTSGGFNEQFF.

This clonotype is medium-sized within its sample. The V call is TRBV7-2, the J call TRBJ1-1; TRBD1 agrees at 7 bases. The V and J ends lost 4 bases and 11 bases, in that order; junction bases with no gene match: 10. The CDR3 extends over 13 amino acids. CDR1 SGHTA and CDR2 FQGNSA come from the germline V gene. The CDR3 spells CASSSGQQLEAFF. In DNA form, the CDR3 reads TGTGCCAGCAGCTCGGGACAGCAACTAGAGGCTTTCTTT.

By its share, this clonotype is medium-sized. The CDR3 nucleotides read TGTGCCAGCAGTCAGCCCGGTAATGAGCAGTTCTTC. Translated: CASSQPGNEQFF. This sequence joins TRBV12-3 or TRBV12-4 and TRBJ2-1; D ambiguous. There are 12 residues in the CDR3. The V end was cut by 5 bases, the J end by 7 bases, with 9 bases between.

This clonotype was detected ten times or more. This CDR3 is CSARDLEGSNEKLFF. The CDR3 DNA follows: TGCAGTGCTAGAGATCTAGAGGGGTCTAATGAAAAACTGTTTTTT. V usage is TRBV20-1 and J usage is TRBJ1-4; D is possibly TRBD1 (5 bases). This CDR3 is 15 amino acids long. V was clipped by 0 bases and J by 3 bases, with 11 bases between them. In germline, CDR1 is DFQATT, CDR2 SNEGSKA (reference sequence).

This clonotype is large in the sample. The chain carries TRBV7-7 and TRBJ2-3; 8 positions agree with TRBD2. The CDR3 extends over 13 amino acids. Germline V CDR1 and CDR2: SSHAT, FNYEAQ (reference sequence). The CDR3 loop is CASGVGGTDTQYF. Here the CDR3 DNA reads TGTGCTAGCGGGGTGGGGGGCACAGATACGCAGTATTTT.

This clonotype was counted many times. V gene TRBV15 combines with J gene TRBJ2-3, with D perhaps being TRBD1 or TRBD2 (5 bases each). CDR1 is LNHNV and CDR2 is YYDKDF in the germline V gene (reference sequence). V was trimmed by 1 base and J by 0 bases, leaving 5 bases between them. This CDR3 comprises 14 residues. CDR3 DNA sequence: TGTGCCACCAGCAGAGGGGACAGCACAGATACGCAGTATTTT. Translation: CATSRGDSTDTQYF.

This clonotype is classed as medium-sized. This chain connects TRBV10-3 to TRBJ2-7; no firm D call. Trimming stripped 0 bases from V and 4 bases from J, with 7 bases between. The CDR3 extends over 13 amino acids. Looked up from germline, CDR1 is ENHRY and CDR2 is SYGVKD. CDR3 DNA sequence: TGTGCCATCAGTGAGTCGCGAACTTACGAGCAGTACTTC. Its translation is CAISESRTYEQYF.